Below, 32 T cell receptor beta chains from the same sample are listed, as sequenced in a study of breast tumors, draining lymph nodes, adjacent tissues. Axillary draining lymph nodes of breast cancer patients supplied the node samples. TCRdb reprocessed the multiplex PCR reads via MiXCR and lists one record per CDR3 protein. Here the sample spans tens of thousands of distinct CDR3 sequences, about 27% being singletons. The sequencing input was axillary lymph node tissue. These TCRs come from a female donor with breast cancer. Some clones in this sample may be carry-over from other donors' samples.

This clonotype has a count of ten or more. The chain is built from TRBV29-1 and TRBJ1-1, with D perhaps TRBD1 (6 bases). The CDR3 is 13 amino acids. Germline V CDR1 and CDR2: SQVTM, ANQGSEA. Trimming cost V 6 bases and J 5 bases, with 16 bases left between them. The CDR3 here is CSVTQTGETEAFF. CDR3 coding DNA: TGCAGCGTGACCCAGACAGGTGAGACTGAAGCTTTCTTT.

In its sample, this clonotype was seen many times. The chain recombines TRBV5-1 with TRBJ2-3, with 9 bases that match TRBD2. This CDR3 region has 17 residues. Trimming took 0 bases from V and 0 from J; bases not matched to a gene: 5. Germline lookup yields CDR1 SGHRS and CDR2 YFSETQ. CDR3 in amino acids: CASSLGGGRASTDTQYF. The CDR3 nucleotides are TGCGCCAGCAGCTTGGGGGGCGGGAGGGCCAGCACAGATACGCAGTATTTT.

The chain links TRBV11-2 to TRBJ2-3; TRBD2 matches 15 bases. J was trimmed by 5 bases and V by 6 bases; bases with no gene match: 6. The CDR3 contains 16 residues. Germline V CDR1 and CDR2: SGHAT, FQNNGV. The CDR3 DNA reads TGTGCCAGCAGTTGGACTAGCGGGAGGGCCGGAGATACGCAGTATTTT. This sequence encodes CASSWTSGRAGDTQYF.

The DNA of the CDR3 is TGTGCCAGCAGCCAGCTAGCGGGAATCTACGAGCAGTACTTC. It encodes CASSQLAGIYEQYF. The rearrangement uses TRBV7-2 and TRBJ2-7, with 9 bases that match TRBD2. Germline CDR1 reads SGHTA; CDR2 reads FQGNSA. The V and J ends lost 5 bases and 3 bases, in that order; junction bases with no gene match: 5. The length of the CDR3 is 14 residues.

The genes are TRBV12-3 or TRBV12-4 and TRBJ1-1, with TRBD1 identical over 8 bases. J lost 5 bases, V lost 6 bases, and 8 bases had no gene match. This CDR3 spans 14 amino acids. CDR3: CASSNRGRRTEAFF. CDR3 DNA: TGTGCCAGCAGCAACAGGGGGAGGAGGACTGAAGCTTTCTTT.

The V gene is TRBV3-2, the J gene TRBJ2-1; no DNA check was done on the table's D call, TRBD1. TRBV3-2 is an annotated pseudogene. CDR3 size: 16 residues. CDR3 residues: CASRRMGQGVSNEQFF. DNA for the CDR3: TGTGCCAGCAGACGAATGGGACAGGGGGTATCAAATGAGCAGTTCTTC.

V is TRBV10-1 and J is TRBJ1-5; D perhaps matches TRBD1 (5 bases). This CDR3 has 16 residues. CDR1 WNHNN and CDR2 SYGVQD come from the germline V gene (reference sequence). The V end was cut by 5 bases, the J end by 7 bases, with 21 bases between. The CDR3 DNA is TGCGCCAGCAGTTCAAACCGACAGCCCTACGAGCAGCCCCAGCATTTT. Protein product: CASSSNRQPYEQPQHF.

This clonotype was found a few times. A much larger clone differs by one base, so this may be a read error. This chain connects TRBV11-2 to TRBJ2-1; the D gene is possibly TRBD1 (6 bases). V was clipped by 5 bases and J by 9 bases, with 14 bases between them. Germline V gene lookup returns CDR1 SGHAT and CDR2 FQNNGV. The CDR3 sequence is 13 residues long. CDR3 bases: TGTGCCAGCAGCCCGGACAGAAACACTGAGCAGTTCTTC. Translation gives CASSPDRNTEQFF.

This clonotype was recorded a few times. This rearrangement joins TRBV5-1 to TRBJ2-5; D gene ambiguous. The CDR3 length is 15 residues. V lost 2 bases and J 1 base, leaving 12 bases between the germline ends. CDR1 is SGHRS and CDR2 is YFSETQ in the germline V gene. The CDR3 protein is CASSLRLWPQETQYF. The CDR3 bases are TGCGCCAGCAGCTTACGGCTGTGGCCCCAAGAGACCCAGTACTTC.

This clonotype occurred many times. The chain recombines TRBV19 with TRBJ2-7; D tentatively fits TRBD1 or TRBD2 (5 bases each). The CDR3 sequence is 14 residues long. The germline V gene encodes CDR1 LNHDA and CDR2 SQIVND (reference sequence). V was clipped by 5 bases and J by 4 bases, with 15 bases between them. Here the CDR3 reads CASSSRPGTYEQYF. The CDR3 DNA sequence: TGTGCCAGTAGTTCTCGTCCCGGGACGTACGAGCAGTACTTC.

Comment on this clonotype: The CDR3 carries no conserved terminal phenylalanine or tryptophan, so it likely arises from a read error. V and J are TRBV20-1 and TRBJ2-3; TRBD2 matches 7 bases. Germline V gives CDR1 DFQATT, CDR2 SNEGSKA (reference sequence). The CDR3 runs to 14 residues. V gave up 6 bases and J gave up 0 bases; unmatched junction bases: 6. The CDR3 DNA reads TGCAGTGCCCGGTCGGGACTAAGCACAGATACGCAGTATCTC. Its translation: CSARSGLSTDTQYL.

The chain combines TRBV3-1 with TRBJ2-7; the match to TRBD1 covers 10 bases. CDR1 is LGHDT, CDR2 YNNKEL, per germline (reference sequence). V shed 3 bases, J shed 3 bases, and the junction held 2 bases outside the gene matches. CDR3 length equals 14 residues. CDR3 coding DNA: TGTGCCAGCAGCCAGACAGGGGGCTACTACGAGCAGTACTTC. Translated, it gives CASSQTGGYYEQYF.

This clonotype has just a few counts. CDR3 protein: CAISGLELGEAFF. In DNA, the CDR3 is TGTGCCATCAGTGGCCTTGAGTTAGGTGAAGCTTTCTTT. The gene calls are TRBV10-3 and TRBJ1-1, with D unresolved. Germline V gives CDR1 ENHRY, CDR2 SYGVKD. The V end was cut by 4 bases, the J end by 7 bases, with 13 bases between. The CDR3 length is 13 residues.

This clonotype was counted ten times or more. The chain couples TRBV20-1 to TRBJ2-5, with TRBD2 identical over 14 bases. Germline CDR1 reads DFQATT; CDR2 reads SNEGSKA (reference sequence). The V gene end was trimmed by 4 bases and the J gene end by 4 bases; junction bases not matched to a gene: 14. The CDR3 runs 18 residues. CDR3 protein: CSAIGPGTSGSWLETQYF. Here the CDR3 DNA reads TGCAGTGCTATAGGGCCCGGGACTAGCGGGAGTTGGTTAGAGACCCAGTACTTC.

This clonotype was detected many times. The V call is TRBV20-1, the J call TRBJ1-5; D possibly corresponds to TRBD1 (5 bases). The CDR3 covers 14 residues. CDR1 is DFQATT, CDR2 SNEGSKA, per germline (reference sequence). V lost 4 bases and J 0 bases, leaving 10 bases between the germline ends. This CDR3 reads CSAKQGYSNQPQHF. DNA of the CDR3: TGCAGTGCTAAGCAGGGTTATAGCAATCAGCCCCAGCATTTT.

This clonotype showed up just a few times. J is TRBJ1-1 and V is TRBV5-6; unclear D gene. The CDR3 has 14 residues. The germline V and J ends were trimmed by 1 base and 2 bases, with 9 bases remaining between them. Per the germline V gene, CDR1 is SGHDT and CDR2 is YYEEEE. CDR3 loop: CASSLPARNTEAFF. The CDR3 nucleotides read TGTGCCAGCAGCTTGCCGGCGCGAAACACTGAAGCTTTCTTT.

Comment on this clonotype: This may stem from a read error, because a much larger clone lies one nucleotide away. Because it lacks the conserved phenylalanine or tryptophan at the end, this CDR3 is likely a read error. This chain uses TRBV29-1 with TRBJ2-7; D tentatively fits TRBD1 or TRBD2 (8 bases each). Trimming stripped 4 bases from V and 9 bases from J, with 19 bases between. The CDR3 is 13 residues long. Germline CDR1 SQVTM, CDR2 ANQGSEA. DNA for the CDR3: TGCAGCGTTGGGCGCCAGGGGGCGGGAGGGCAGTACCTC. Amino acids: CSVGRQGAGGQYL.

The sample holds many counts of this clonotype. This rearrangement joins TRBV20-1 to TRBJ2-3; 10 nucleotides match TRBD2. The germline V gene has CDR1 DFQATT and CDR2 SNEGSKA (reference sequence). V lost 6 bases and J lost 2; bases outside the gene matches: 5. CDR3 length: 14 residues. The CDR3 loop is CSATGTSDTDTQYF. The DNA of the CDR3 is TGCAGTGCCACCGGGACTAGCGACACAGATACGCAGTATTTT.

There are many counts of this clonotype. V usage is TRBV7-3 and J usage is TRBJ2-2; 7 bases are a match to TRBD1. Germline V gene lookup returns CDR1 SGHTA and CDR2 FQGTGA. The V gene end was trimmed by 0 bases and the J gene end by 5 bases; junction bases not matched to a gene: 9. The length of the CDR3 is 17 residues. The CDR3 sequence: CASSLTGGDRETGELFF. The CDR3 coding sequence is TGTGCCAGCAGCTTAACGGGTGGTGACAGGGAGACCGGGGAGCTGTTTTTT.

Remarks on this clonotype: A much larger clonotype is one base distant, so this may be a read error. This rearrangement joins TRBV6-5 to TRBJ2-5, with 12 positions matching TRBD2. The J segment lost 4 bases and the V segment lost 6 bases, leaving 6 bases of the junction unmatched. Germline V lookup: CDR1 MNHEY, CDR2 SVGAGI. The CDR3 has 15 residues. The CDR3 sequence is CASRLAGGPPETQYF. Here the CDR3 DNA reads TGTGCCAGCAGGCTAGCGGGAGGGCCCCCAGAGACCCAGTACTTC.

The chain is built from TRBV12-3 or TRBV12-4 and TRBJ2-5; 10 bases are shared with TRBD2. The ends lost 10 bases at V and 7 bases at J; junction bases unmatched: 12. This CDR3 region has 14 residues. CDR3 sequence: CATSTSGRGATQYF. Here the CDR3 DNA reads TGTGCCACCTCGACCAGCGGGAGGGGAGCGACCCAGTACTTC.

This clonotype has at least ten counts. Written as DNA, the CDR3 is TGCGCCAGCAGCTTGGGCGGGGGGCCAGATGAGCAGTTCTTC. It yields the protein CASSLGGGPDEQFF. The chain employs TRBV5-1 and TRBJ2-1; 8 nucleotides match TRBD2. The CDR3 contains 14 residues. Looked up from germline, CDR1 is SGHRS and CDR2 is YFSETQ. The junction had 4 bases not matched to a gene; V was cut back by 0 bases and J by 8 bases.

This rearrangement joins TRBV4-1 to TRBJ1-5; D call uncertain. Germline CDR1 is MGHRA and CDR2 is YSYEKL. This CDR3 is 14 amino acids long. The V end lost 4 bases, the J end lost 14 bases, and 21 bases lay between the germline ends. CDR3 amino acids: CASSPQAGAGYEHF. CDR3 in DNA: TGCGCCAGCAGCCCGCAAGCGGGAGCCGGCTACGAGCATTTT.

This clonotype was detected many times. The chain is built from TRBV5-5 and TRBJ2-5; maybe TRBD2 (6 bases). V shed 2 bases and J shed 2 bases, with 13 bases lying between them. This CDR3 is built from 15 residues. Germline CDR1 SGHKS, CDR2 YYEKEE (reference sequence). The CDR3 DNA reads TGTGCCAGCAGCTTCGGGGGATGGATTCAAGAGACCCAGTACTTC. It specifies CASSFGGWIQETQYF.

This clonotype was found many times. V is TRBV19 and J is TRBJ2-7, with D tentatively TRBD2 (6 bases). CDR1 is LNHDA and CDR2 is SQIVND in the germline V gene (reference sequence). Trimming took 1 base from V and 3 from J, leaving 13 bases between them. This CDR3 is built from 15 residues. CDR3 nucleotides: TGTGCCAGTAGTATAGCGACTAGAGGGGTCTACGAGCAGTACTTC. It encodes CASSIATRGVYEQYF.

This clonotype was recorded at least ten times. CDR3 sequence reads: CASSQELQLTGNTIYF. The CDR3 bases are TGCGCCAGCAGCCAAGAGCTACAGCTGACTGGAAACACCATATATTTT. The chain carries TRBV4-3 and TRBJ1-3; no clear D. CDR1 is LGHNA and CDR2 is YSLEER in the germline V gene. Trimming removed 0 bases from V and 2 bases from J, with 11 bases in between. The CDR3 contains 16 residues.

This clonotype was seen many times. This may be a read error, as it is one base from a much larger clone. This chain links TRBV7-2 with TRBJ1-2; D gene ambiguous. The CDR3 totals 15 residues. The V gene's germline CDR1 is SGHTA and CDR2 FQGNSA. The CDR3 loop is CASSRRLESKEGYPF. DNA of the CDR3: TGTGCCAGCAGCCGCCGCCTCGAGAGCAAGGAAGGCTACCCCTTC.

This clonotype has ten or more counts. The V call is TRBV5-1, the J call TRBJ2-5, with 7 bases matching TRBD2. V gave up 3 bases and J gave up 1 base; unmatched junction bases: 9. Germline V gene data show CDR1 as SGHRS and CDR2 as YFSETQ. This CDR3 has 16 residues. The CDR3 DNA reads TGCGCCAGCAGCTGGGAGGGACCGGGACCCCAAGAGACCCAGTACTTC. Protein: CASSWEGPGPQETQYF.

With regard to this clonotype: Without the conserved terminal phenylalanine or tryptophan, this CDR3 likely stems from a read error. CDR3 loop: CVSSFTGGPGDTQYS. In DNA, the CDR3 is TGTGTCAGCAGCTTTACGGGAGGGCCGGGAGATACGCAGTATTCT. The rearrangement uses TRBV7-3 and TRBJ2-3; 8 nucleotides agree with TRBD2. The CDR3 has 15 amino acids. Germline-derived CDR1 and CDR2 are SGHTA and FQGTGA.

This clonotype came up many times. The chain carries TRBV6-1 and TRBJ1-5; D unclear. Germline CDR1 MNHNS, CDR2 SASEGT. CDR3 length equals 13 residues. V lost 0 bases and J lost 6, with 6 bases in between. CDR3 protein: CASSEALGQPQHF. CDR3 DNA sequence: TGTGCCAGCAGTGAAGCTCTGGGTCAGCCCCAGCATTTT.

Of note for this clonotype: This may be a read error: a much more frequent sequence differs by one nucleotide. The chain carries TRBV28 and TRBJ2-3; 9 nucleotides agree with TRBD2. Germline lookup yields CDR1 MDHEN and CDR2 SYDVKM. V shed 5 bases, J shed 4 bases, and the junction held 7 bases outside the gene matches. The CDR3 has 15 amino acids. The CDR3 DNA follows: TGTGCCAGCAGTCCCGGGACTAGCATCCCAGATACGCAGTATTTT. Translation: CASSPGTSIPDTQYF.

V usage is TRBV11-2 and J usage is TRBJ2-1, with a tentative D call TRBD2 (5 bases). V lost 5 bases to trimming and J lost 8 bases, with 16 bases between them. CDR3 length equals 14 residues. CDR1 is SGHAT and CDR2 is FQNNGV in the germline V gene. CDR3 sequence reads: CASSPRVDGDEQFF. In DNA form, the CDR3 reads TGTGCCAGCAGCCCCCGGGTGGACGGGGATGAGCAGTTCTTC.